This T cell receptor beta chain was identified during a study of T cells in women clearing cervical HPV infection. At the level of the study: Case blood was drawn when the lesion was first found; control blood after infection became undetectable. Cases' blood sampling followed lesion detection by median approximately 140 days (90 to 200).

V shed 2 bases, J shed 2 bases, and the junction held 4 bases outside the gene matches. CDR1 is DFQATT and CDR2 is SNEGSKA in the germline V gene (reference sequence). This CDR3 comprises 14 residues. All donors had a single incident cervical HPV16 infection, not prevalent. Libraries were prepared by immunoSEQ multiplex PCR; TCRdb keeps only in-frame clonotypes and omits some of them. The sample table includes over 30,000 clones. Concerning this clone itself: The read is 3 residues too short to cover the CDR3 end, so that end is filled in from the germline J gene.

The source of this sequence is a woman aged 18 to 75 with a cervical HPV16 infection that either progressed to CIN3+ or cleared (not recorded which). The chain joins TRBV20-1 to TRBJ1-2; TRBD1 agrees at 8 bases. Sequenced material: blood buffy coat. The CDR3 region is CSARNDRGNYGYTF. Incomplete CDR3 DNA: TGCAGTGCTAGAAATGACAGGGGAAACTATGGC.